These 13 T cell receptor beta chains share one sample of origin, sequenced in a study of cytomegalovirus exposure and HLA in healthy donors. Use of 60 Vbeta and 13 Jbeta primers characterized the PCR. TCRdb's table, derived via immunoSEQ multiplex PCR, lists solely in-frame clones and lacks some. In all, the sample yields about 60,000 clones. Material for sequencing was PBMCs. The origin of the receptors is a boy younger than 18 in good health and CMV-seronegative.

The chain carries TRBV11-3 and TRBJ1-1; no clear D. Germline assignment: CDR1 SGHNT and CDR2 YENEEA. The CDR3 sequence is 13 residues long. Trimming cost V 5 bases and J 1 base, with 8 bases left between them. In DNA, the CDR3 is TGTGCCAGCAGCAATCGACAGAACACTGAAGCTTTCTTT. Its translation is CASSNRQNTEAFF.

The J gene is TRBJ1-3, the V gene TRBV5-5; D gene ambiguous. The ends were cut back, 1 base at V and 0 bases at J, with 11 bases in the middle. The CDR3 has 16 residues. Germline V gene sequence: CDR1 SGHKS, CDR2 YYEKEE (reference sequence). CDR3 in amino acids: CASSLLAVTSGNTIYF. DNA for the CDR3: TGTGCCAGCAGCTTGCTCGCGGTTACCTCTGGAAACACCATATATTTT.

This chain connects TRBV7-9 to TRBJ2-3; D possibly corresponds to TRBD2 (5 bases). The CDR3 has 13 residues. V lost 4 bases and J lost 5, with 10 bases in between. Germline values: CDR1 SEHNR, CDR2 FQNEAQ (reference sequence). The CDR3 region has the DNA TGTGCCAGCAGCTCCCCCGAGGGAGATACGCAGTATTTT. The encoded protein is CASSSPEGDTQYF.

The V gene is TRBV6-5, the J gene TRBJ1-5; TRBD1 is a possible D gene (5 bases). The germline V and J ends were trimmed by 4 bases and 4 bases, with 14 bases remaining between them. The CDR3 totals 15 residues. Germline-derived CDR1 and CDR2 are MNHEY and SVGAGI. The CDR3 spells CASSSTGTSNQPQHF. DNA for the CDR3: TGTGCCAGCAGTTCGACCGGGACTTCTAATCAGCCCCAGCATTTT.

The V gene is TRBV29-1, the J gene TRBJ2-7; TRBD2 aligns across 12 bases. There are 15 residues in the CDR3. CDR1 and CDR2 from the germline V gene are SQVTM and ANQGSEA. V was pared by 7 bases and J by 0 bases, with 7 bases of the junction left unmatched. Here the CDR3 reads CSAGLAGPSSYEQYF. CDR3 coding DNA: TGCAGCGCAGGACTAGCGGGGCCGTCCTCCTACGAGCAGTACTTC.

The CDR3 sequence is CASSKNRFVNTEAFF. The CDR3 DNA reads TGTGCCAGCAGTAAAAACAGGTTCGTGAACACTGAAGCTTTCTTT. This chain uses TRBV7-9 with TRBJ1-1; D may be TRBD1 (5 bases). Germline-derived CDR1 and CDR2 are SEHNR and FQNEAQ (reference sequence). V was shortened by 6 bases and J by 0 bases, with 14 bases between the two germline ends. The CDR3 contains 15 residues.

The chain links TRBV5-1 to TRBJ2-6, with 7 bases that match TRBD1. CDR1 is SGHRS and CDR2 is YFSETQ in the germline V gene. V lost 7 bases, J lost 0 bases, and 4 bases stayed unmatched. This CDR3 has 15 amino acids. In nucleotides, the CDR3 is TGCGCCAGCCTGGGACAGATCTCTGGGGCCAACGTCCTGACTTTC. This codes for CASLGQISGANVLTF. The full variable domain, in which reference TRBV5-1 and TRBJ2-6 provide the parts outside the CDR3, is KAGVTQTPRYLIKTRGQQVTLSCSPISGHRSVSWYQQTPGQGLQFLFEYFSETQRNKGNFPGRFSGRQFSNSRSEMNVSTLELGDSALYLCASLGQISGANVLTFGAGSRLTVL.

The chain joins TRBV13 to TRBJ2-1; TRBD2 matches 12 bases. With V trimmed by 1 base and J by 9 bases, 4 bases remained unmatched. Germline CDR1 PRHDT, CDR2 FYEKMQ (reference sequence). The CDR3 is 15 residues long. This chain's CDR3 is CASSLAPTSGGEQFF. The CDR3 coding sequence is TGTGCCAGCAGCTTAGCTCCGACTAGCGGGGGTGAGCAGTTCTTC.

The J gene is TRBJ1-5, the V gene TRBV19; 8 bases map to TRBD1. The CDR3 is 18 residues long. CDR1 and CDR2 from the germline V gene are LNHDA and SQIVND (reference sequence). V lost 5 bases to trimming and J lost 2 bases; unmatched junction nucleotides: 14. CDR3 residues: CASSGVGTGGGGNQPQHF. For the CDR3, the DNA is TGTGCCAGTAGTGGGGTAGGGACAGGTGGGGGGGGCAATCAGCCCCAGCATTTT.

This chain uses TRBV27 with TRBJ1-4; 9 bases line up with TRBD1. The CDR3 runs to 14 residues. The germline CDR1 and CDR2 sequences are MNHEY and SMNVEV (reference sequence). V shed 7 bases and J 7 bases; nucleotides not matched to a gene: 7. CDR3 nucleotide sequence: TGTGCCAGCACAGCAGGGACAGGGATTGAAAAACTGTTTTTT. Protein: CASTAGTGIEKLFF.

The gene calls are TRBV5-1 and TRBJ2-5, with D perhaps matching TRBD2 (6 bases). From germline, CDR1 is SGHRS and CDR2 YFSETQ. This CDR3 has 15 amino acids. Trimming left V 4 bases short and J 1 base short, with 14 bases between. CDR3 DNA: TGCGCCAGCAGCCGTAAACCGGGAGCCCAAGAGACCCAGTACTTC. Translation: CASSRKPGAQETQYF. Full variable domain (remainder filled in from reference TRBV5-1 and TRBJ2-5): KAGVTQTPRYLIKTRGQQVTLSCSPISGHRSVSWYQQTPGQGLQFLFEYFSETQRNKGNFPGRFSGRQFSNSRSEMNVSTLELGDSALYLCASSRKPGAQETQYFGPGTRLLVL.

The chain recombines TRBV4-2 with TRBJ1-4; 7 nucleotides line up with TRBD1. The CDR3 covers 15 residues. Per germline, CDR1 LGHNA and CDR2 YNFKEQ. With 0 bases clipped from V and 5 bases from J, the junction kept 3 bases outside the gene matches. The CDR3 DNA follows: TGTGCCAGCAGCCAAGAAGGGACAGCGAATGAAAAACTGTTTTTT. Protein: CASSQEGTANEKLFF.

This chain links TRBV6-5 with TRBJ1-2; no firm D call. This CDR3 contains 13 residues. Trimming cost V 7 bases and J 0 bases, with 9 bases left between them. The germline CDR1 and CDR2 sequences are MNHEY and SVGAGI. CDR3 residues: CASTRGANYGYTF. The CDR3 DNA is TGTGCCAGCACACGCGGAGCTAACTATGGCTACACCTTC.